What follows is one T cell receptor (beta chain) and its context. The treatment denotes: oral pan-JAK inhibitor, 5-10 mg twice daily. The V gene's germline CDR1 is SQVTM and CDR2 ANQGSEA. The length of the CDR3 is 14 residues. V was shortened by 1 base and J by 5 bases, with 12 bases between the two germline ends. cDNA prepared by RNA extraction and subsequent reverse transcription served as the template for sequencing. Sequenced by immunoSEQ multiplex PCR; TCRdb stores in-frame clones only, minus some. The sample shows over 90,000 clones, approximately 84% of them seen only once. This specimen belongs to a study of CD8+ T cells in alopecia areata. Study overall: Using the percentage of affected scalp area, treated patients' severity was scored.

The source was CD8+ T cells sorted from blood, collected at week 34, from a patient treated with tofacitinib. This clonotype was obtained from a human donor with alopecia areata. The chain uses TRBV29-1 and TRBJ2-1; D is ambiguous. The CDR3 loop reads CSVEGPRYDNEQFF. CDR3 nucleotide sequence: TGCAGCGTTGAAGGCCCCCGGTACGACAATGAGCAGTTCTTC.